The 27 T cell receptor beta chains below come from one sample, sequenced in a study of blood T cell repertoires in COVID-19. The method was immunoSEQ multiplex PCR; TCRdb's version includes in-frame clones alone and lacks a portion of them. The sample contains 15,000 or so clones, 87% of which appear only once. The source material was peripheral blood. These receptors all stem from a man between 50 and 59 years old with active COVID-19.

This CDR3 is CASSVGTGRETQYF. DNA of the CDR3: TGCGCCAGCAGCGTAGGGACAGGGAGAGAGACCCAGTACTTC. The chain uses TRBV5-1 and TRBJ2-5; 9 bases map to TRBD1. The V gene's germline CDR1 is SGHRS and CDR2 YFSETQ. The CDR3 consists of 14 residues. After removal of 4 bases from V and 4 bases from J, the junction contained 5 bases not matched to a gene.

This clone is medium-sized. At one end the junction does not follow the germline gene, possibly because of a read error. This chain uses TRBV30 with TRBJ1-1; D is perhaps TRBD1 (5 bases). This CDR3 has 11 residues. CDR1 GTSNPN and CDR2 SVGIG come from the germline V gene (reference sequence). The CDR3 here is CAWSVPRGDLF. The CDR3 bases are TGTGCCTGGAGTGTACCTCGCGGGGACCTCTTT.

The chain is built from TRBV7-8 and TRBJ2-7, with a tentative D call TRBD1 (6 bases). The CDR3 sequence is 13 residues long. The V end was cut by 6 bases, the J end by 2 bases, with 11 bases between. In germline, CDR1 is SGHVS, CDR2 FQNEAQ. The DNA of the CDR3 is TGTGCCAGCAGAAACAGGGCCGCCTACGAGCAGTACTTC. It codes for CASRNRAAYEQYF.

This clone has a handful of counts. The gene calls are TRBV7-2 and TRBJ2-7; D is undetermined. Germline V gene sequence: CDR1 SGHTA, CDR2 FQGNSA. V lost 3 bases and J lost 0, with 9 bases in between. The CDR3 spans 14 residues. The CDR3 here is CASSFLAVSYEQYF. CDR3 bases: TGTGCCAGCAGCTTTCTCGCGGTCTCCTACGAGCAGTACTTC.

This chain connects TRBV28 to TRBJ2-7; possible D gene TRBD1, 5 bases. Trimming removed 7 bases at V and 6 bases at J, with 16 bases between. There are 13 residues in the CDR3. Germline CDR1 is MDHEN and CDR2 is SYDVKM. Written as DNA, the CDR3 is TGTGCCAGCATCTCAGGGTCCTCGAGCGAGCAGTACTTC. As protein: CASISGSSSEQYF.

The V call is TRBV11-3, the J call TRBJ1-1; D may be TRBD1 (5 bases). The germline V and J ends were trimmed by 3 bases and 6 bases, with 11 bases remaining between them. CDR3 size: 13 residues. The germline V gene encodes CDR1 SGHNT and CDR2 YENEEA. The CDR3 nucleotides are TGTGCCAGCAGCTTCAGCCCGGGGGCTGAAGCTTTCTTT. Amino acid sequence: CASSFSPGAEAFF. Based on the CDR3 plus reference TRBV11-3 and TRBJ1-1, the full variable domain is EAGVVQSPRYKIIEKKQPVAFWCNPISGHNTLYWYLQNLGQGPELLIRYENEEAVDDSQLPKDRFSAERLKGVDSTLKIQPAELGDSAVYLCASSFSPGAEAFFGQGTRLTVV.

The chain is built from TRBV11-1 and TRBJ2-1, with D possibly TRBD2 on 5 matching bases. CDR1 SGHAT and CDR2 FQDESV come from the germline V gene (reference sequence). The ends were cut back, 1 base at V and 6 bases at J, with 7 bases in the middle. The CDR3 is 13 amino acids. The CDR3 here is CASSLGLLNEQFF. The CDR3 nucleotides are TGTGCCAGCAGCTTAGGACTACTCAATGAGCAGTTCTTC.

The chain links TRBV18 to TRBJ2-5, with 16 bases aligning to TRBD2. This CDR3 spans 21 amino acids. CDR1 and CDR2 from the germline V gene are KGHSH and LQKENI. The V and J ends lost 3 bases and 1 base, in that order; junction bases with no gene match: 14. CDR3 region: CASSPMGLAGGPSNLQETQYF. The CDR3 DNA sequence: TGTGCCAGCTCACCCATGGGACTAGCGGGAGGGCCCTCGAACCTCCAAGAGACCCAGTACTTC.

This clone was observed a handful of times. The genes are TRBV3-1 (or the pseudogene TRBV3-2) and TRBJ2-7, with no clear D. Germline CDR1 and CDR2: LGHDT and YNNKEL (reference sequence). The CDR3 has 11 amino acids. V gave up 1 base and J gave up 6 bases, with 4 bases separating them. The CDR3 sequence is CASSQACEQYF. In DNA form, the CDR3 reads TGTGCCAGCAGCCAAGCGTGCGAGCAGTACTTC.

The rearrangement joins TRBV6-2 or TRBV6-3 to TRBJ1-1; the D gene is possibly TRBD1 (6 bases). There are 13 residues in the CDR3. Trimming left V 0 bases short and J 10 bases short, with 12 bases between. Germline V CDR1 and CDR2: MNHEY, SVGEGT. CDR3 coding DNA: TGTGCCAGCAGTTACTCCGGACAGTCTAGAGCTTTCTTT. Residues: CASSYSGQSRAFF.

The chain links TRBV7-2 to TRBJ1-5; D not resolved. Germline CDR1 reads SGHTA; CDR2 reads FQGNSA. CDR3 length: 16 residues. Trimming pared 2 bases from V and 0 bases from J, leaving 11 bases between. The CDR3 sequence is CASSLTSIYSNQPQHF. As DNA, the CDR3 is TGTGCCAGCAGCTTAACGAGCATTTATAGCAATCAGCCCCAGCATTTT.

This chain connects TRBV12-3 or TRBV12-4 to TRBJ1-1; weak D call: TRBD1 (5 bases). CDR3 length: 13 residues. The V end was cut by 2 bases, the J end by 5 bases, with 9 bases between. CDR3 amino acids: CASSLWGTTEAFF. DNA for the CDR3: TGTGCCAGCAGTTTATGGGGGACTACTGAAGCTTTCTTT.

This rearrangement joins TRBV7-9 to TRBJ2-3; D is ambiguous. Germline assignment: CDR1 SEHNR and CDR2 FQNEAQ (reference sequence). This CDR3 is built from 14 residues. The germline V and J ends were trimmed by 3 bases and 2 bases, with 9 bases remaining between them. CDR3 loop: CASSFSLYTDTQYF. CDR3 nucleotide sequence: TGTGCCAGCAGCTTCTCCTTGTACACAGATACGCAGTATTTT.

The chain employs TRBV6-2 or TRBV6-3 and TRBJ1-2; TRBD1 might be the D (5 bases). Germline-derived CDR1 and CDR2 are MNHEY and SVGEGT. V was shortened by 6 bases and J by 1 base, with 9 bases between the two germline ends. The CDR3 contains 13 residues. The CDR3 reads CASSRQSNYGYTF. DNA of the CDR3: TGTGCCAGCAGCCGACAGAGTAACTATGGCTACACCTTC.

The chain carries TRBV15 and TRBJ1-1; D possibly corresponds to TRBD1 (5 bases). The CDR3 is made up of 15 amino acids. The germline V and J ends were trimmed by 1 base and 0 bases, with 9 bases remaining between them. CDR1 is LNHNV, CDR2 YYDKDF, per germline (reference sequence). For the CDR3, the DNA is TGTGCCACCAGCAGAGTATCAGGGTTGAACACTGAAGCTTTCTTT. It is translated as CATSRVSGLNTEAFF. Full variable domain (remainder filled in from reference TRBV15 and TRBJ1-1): DAMVIQNPRYQVTQFGKPVTLSCSQTLNHNVMYWYQQKSSQAPKLLFHYYDKDFNNEADTPDNFQSRRPNTSFCFLDIRSPGLGDTAMYLCATSRVSGLNTEAFFGQGTRLTVV.

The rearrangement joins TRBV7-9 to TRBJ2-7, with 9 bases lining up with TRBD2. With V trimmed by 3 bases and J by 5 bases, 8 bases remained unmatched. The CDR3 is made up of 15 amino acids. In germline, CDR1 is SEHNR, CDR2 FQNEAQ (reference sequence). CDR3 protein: CASSFPGTSIDEQYF. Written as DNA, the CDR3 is TGTGCCAGCAGCTTCCCCGGGACTAGCATCGACGAGCAGTACTTC. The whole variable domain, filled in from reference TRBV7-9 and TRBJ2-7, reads DTGVSQNPRHKITKRGQNVTFRCDPISEHNRLYWYRQTLGQGPEFLTYFQNEAQLEKSRLLSDRFSAERPKGSFSTLEIQRTEQGDSAMYLCASSFPGTSIDEQYFGPGTRLTVT.

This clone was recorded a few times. Here the CDR3 reads CASSSANDKTYEQYF. DNA of the CDR3: TGCGCCAGCAGTTCGGCGAACGACAAAACCTACGAGCAGTACTTC. The rearrangement uses TRBV10-1 and TRBJ2-7; D is undetermined. The germline V and J ends were trimmed by 5 bases and 2 bases, with 16 bases remaining between them. The CDR3 sequence is 15 residues long. Germline CDR1 and CDR2: WNHNN and SYGVQD (reference sequence).

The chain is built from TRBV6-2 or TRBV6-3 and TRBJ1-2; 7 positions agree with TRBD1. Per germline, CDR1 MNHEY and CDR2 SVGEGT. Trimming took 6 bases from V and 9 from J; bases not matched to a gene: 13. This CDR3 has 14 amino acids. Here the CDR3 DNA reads TGTGCCAGCAGCCCCGGGACAGAAGGACGACGCTACACCTTC. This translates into CASSPGTEGRRYTF.

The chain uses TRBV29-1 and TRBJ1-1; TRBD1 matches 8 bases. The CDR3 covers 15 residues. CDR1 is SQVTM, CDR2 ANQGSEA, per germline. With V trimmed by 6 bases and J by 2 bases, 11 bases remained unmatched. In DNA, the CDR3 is TGCAGCGTCGCGACAGGGGAGGCGGACAACACTGAAGCTTTCTTT. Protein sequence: CSVATGEADNTEAFF.

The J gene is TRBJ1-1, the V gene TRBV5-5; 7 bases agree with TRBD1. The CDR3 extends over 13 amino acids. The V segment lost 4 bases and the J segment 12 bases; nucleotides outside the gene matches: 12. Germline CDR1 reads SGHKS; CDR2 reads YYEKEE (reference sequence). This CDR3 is CASSTGPVQGSFF. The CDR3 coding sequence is TGTGCCAGCAGCACTGGTCCCGTACAGGGGTCTTTCTTT.

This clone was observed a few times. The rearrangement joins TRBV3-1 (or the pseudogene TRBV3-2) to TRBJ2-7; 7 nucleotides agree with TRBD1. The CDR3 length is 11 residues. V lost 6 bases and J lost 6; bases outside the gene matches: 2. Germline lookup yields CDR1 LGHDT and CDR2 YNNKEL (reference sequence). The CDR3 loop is CASRGTVEQYF. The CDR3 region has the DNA TGTGCCAGCAGGGGGACAGTCGAGCAGTACTTC.

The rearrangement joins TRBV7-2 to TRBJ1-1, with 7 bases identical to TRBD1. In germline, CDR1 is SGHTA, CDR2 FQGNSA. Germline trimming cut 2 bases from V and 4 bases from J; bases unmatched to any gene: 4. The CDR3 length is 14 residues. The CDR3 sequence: CASSLQGESTEAFF. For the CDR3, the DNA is TGTGCCAGCAGCTTACAGGGGGAGAGCACTGAAGCTTTCTTT.

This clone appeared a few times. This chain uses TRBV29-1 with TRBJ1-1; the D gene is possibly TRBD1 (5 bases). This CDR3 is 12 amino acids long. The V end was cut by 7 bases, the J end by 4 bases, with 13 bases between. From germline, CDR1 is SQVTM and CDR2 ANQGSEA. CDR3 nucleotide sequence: TGCAGCGCTCCGGGGGGAGGCACTGAAGCTTTCTTT. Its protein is CSAPGGGTEAFF.

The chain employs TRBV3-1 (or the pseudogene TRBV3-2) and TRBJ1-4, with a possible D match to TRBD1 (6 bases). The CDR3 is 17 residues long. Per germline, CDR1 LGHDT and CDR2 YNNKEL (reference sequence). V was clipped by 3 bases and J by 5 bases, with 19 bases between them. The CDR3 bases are TGTGCCAGCAGCCAGCGTCGACAGGCAGGACGAAATGAAAAACTGTTTTTT. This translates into CASSQRRQAGRNEKLFF.

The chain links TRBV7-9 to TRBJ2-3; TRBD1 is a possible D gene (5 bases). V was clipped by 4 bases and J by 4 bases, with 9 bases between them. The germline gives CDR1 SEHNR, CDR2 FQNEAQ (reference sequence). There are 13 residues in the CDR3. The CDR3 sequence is CASSYLGADTQYF. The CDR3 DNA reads TGTGCCAGCAGCTATCTAGGGGCAGATACGCAGTATTTT.

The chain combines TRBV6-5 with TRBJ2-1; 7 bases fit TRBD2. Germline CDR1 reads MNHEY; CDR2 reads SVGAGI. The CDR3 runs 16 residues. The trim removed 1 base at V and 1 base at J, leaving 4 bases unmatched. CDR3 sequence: CASSYWGGASYNEQFF. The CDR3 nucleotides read TGTGCCAGCAGTTACTGGGGGGGAGCATCCTACAATGAGCAGTTCTTC.

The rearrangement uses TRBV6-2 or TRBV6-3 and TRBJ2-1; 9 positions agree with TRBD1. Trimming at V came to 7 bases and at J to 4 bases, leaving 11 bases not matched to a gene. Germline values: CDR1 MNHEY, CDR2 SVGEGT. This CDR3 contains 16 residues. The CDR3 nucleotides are TGTGCCAGCACCCCAACAGGGGACAGGGTATACAATGAGCAGTTCTTC. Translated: CASTPTGDRVYNEQFF.